Given below is one T cell receptor (beta chain) in context. Its cognate antigen has yet to be identified. A much more abundant neighbour one base away suggests this may be a read error. CDR1 and CDR2 are read off the germline V gene as SGHVS and FQNEAQ. The V end gives up 2 bases and the J end 5 bases, leaving 8 bases in the junction not matched to a gene. The CDR3 contains 16 residues, cysteine and phenylalanine counted. Left in the record is the CDR3 DNA by itself, 48 bases read in frame from the first base. Systemically healthy Caucasian individuals from Russia, some 40 in total and aged about 6 to 100 years, were included as donors. Each donor gave roughly 9.5 milliliters of peripheral blood, collected into EDTA-treated Vacutainer tubes. Ficoll-Paque density-gradient centrifugation was used to isolate PBMCs, with at least 6 million per sample. Total RNA was extracted from PBMCs with Trizol reagent, with at least 5.5 micrograms obtained per sample. The percentages of naive CD45RAhigh/CD27high T cells were determined by flow cytometry on a PBMC aliquot from every donor.

The protocol used for the library was 5' RACE. The sequencing machine was an Illumina HiSeq 2500. A second about 7 to 11 cycle PCR used a sample-barcoded 5' primer and a J-beta primer mix. A template-switch 5' adaptor carrying 12 random nucleotides introduced a unique molecular identifier onto each TCR beta cDNA molecule. Each sample yielded at least 3 million CDR3-containing paired-end reads. First-strand cDNA was synthesized from all RNA with the Mint cDNA synthesis kit, primed by a TRBC-specific oligonucleotide. Following uracil-DNA glycosylase treatment, a first 18-cycle PCR with universal primers M1SS and BC2_uni_R was performed on all cDNA. Per the original workflow: For normalization, 1 million high-quality reads, each with a distinct molecular identifier, were randomly selected from each sample. Reads sharing molecular identifiers were discarded rather than binned into consensus sequences. MiTCR, with a Q25 quality threshold and the strictest error-elimination algorithm, was used for CDR3 identification, clonotype clustering and error correction. A nonparametric unseen species model with Euler transformation was used to estimate a lower bound on total TCR beta diversity. TCRdb itself trimmed the public reads at Q25 with fastp, ran MiXCR and retained productive beta chains. Each CDR3 protein appears once, grouped with its most common genes and DNA. Clone size and V and J calls follow TCRdb, not the original study. A total of over 600,000 distinct CDR3 sequences appear in this sample, 20% to 25% of them only once. Of the sample, about 3.6% is held by the ten largest clones.

The data derive from a study of blood T cells in healthy people across ages (dated by TCRdb to between 2015 and 2017). In the study overall: In model experiments, template switching captured about one uniquely barcoded TCR beta cDNA molecule for every two T cells. To track age-related changes in TCR beta repertoire diversity, the study relied on deep sequencing normalized with unique cDNA molecular identifiers. Donors were grouped into four age groups: young (average roughly 17 years), middle-aged (under 40), aged (62) and long-lived (82). To avoid experimental bias, donors of different ages were spread randomly across the sequencing lanes. For two donors (one aged 18 to 29 and one aged 80 or older), the study analyzed two additional independent replicas of 1 million unique cDNA reads from the same blood draw. General findings and caveats noted by the study authors: Bulk unsorted PBMC profiling prevented conclusive comparison of naive and antigen-experienced compartments. As age increased, observed TCR beta diversity per million T cells dropped in a roughly linear way, and a significant reduction was already evident by age roughly 40. Compared with the aged group, the long-lived group had more naive CD4+ T cells, fewer expanded clones and increased TCR diversity, suggesting age selection. Because donor CMV infection status was unknown, age-related changes in expanded clonotypes were potentially confounded. Estimates of total diversity based on one million sequenced T cells were considered lower bounds and underestimates. There was a strong correlation between observed TCR beta diversity and the percentage of naive T cells measured by flow cytometry.

The V gene is TRBV7-8 and the J gene is TRBJ2-7; 11 central bases correspond to TRBD2. Sequencing was carried out using blood. The TCR originated in a man between 65 and 80 years old in good health. The DNA is as follows: TGTGCCAGCAGCTTATCTCTAGCGGGAGGCCGCCACGAGCAGTACTTC. The resulting protein is CASSLSLAGGRHEQYF.